The clone carrying this T cell receptor (beta chain) was counted a few times. As yet, its antigen is unknown. Generation of TCR beta libraries employed quantitative 5'-RACE incorporating molecular barcodes. A single record per CDR3 protein comes from TCRdb applying MiXCR to the 5' RACE reads. Of hundreds of thousands of distinct CDR3 sequences listed, roughly 10% are singletons. This sample is part of a study of CD8 T cells in ankylosing spondylitis. Findings and caveats of the study: A TCR beta motif of 7 to 9 highly homologous variants seemed to mark ankylosing spondylitis blood. Significantly higher representation of disease-linked clones was reported for matched ankylosing spondylitis synovial fluid. Disease-linked clones had a CD8+ phenotype and relatively low frequency in peripheral blood.

The receptor's source is a male donor with ankylosing spondylitis. Sequencing was done on a sample of blood, either unsorted or a sorted T cell fraction (not recorded which).

The CDR3 DNA sequence: TGCAGCGTTGAACTGGGTTTCCAGGGGAGGGCTTTCTTT. Encoded protein: CSVELGFQGRAFF. The chain joins TRBV29-1 to TRBJ1-1, with D perhaps TRBD1 (6 bases). CDR1 and CDR2 from the germline V gene are SQVTM and ANQGSEA. V lost 2 bases and J 11 bases, leaving 18 bases between the germline ends. This CDR3 has 13 residues.